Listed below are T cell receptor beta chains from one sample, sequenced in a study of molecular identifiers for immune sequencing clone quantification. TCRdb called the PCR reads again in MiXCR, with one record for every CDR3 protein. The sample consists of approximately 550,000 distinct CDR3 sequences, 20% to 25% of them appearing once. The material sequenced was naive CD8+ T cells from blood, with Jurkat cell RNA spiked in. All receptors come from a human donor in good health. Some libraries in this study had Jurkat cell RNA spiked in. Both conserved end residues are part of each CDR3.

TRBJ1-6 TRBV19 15 CASSPFGQANSPLHF
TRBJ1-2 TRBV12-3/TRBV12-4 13 CASSSRTGVGYTF
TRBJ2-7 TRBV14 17 CASSRNLWARVSYEQYF
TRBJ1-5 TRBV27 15 CASSFTATGGQPQHF
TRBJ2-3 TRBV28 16 CASSPPLDYITDTQYF
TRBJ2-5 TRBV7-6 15 CASSLTWDEKETQYF
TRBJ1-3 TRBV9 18 CASSEETLASSSGNTMYF
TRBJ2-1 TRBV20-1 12 CSATGLNNEQFF
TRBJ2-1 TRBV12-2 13 CASRLAPAGDVRF
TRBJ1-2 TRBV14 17 CASSQGSAGGNNYGYTF
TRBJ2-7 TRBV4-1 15 CASSPKLTGGYEQYF
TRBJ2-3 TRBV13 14 CASSLNRGTDTQYF
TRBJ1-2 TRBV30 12 CAWEVGGSGYTF
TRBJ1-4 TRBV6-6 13 CAGRAGTNEKLFF
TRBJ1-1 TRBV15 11 CATSKGTEAFF
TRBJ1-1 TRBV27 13 CASSFNSPEGAFF
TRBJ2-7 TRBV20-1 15 CSARSSGGLSYEQYF
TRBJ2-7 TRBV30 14 CAWSVVTGVDEQYF
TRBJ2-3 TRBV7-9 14 CASSPKEYTDTQYF
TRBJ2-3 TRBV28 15 CASSPHSASTDTQYF
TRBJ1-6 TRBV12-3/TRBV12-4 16 CASSFGQSSYNSPLHF
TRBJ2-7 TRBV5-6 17 CASSLDRTPPQKREQYF
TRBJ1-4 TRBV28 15 CASSPHRTGNEKPFF
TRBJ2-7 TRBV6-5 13 CASSGGLTYEQYF
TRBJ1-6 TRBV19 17 CASTDSLGWEVNSPLHF
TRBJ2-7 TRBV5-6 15 CASSFSGGTLGEQYF
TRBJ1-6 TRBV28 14 CASSFVQDNSPLHF
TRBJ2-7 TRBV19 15 CASSPAGLAGDQQYF
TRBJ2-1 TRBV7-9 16 CASSFGAGGGRNEQFF
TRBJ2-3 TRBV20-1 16 CSARDLGLADADTQYF
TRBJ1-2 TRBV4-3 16 CASSHETETGPRGYTF
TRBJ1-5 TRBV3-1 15 CASSQDPGERQPQHF
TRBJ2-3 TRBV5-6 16 CASSLWLAGSTDTQYF
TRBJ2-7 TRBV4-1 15 CASSPSSGGYDEQYF
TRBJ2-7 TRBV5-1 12 CASSFNWDEQYF
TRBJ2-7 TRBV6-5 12 CATREGSYEQYF
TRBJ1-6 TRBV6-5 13 CASSSGIGSPLHF
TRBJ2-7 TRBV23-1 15 CASSHAGQKTYEQYF
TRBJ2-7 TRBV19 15 CASSIASGETYEQYF
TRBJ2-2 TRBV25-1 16 CASSDQSSGRTGELFF
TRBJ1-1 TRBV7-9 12 CASSSGGAGAFF
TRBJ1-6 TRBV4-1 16 CASSQPQLRKNSPLHF
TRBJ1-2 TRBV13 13 CASRQQGTYGYTF
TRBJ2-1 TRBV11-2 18 CASSLDVTRLSSYNEQFF
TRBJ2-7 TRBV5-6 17 CASSLIRAGPSSYEQYF
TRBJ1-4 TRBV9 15 CASSTGQGAYEKLFF
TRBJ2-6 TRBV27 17 CASSLSSGDAGANVLTF
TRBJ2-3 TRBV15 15 CATSRGQASTDTQYF
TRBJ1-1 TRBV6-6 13 CASRTAHLTEAFF
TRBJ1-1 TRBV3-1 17 CASSLPPTQGMNTEAFF
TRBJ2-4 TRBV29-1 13 CSAQGLAKNIQYF
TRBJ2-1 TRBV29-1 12 CSVQTGKNEQFF
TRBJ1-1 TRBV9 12 CASSDGGTEALF
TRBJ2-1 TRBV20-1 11 CSARDTREQFF
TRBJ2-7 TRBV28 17 CASSLLKLADAAYEQYF
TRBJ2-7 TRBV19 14 CASSIADNSYEQYF
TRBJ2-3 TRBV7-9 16 CASSLTRTVTTDTQYF
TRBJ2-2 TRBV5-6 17 CASSLTTGGTNTGELFF
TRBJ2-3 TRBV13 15 CASSLREGAADTQYF